These T cell receptor beta chains were read from a single sample in a study of OX40 agonist ivuxolimab in advanced cancers. Data came from immunoSEQ multiplex PCR; TCRdb stores just in-frame clones and leaves some out. The sample lists 50,000 or so clones; roughly nine tenths were seen once. Sequenced here: CD4+ or CD8+ T cells sorted from blood, sampled in a trial of the OX40 agonist ivuxolimab. Every receptor here comes from an adult with an advanced solid tumor such as melanoma, head and neck, liver or kidney cancer. Both conserved end residues are part of each CDR3. Each record gives: clone size, J gene, V gene, D gene, CDR3 protein, CDR3 DNA. D genes are given only for firm matches. Clone sizes are given selectively: once, few, many, or a class where the clone is expanded.

clone_size: NA; j_call: TRBJ1-1; v_call: TRBV29-1; d_call: NA; cdr3_aa: CSASRQVMNTEAFF; cdr3_nt: TGCAGCGCTTCCCGACAGGTGATGAACACTGAAGCTTTCTTT
clone_size: NA; j_call: TRBJ1-2; v_call: TRBV19; d_call: TRBD1; cdr3_aa: CASSIGAGGVIGGYTF; cdr3_nt: TGTGCCAGTAGTATAGGTGCAGGGGGAGTCATCGGTGGCTACACCTTC
clone_size: NA; j_call: TRBJ1-5; v_call: TRBV30; d_call: TRBD1; cdr3_aa: CAWSFGTGIYQPQHF; cdr3_nt: TGTGCCTGGAGTTTCGGGACAGGGATTTATCAGCCCCAGCATTTT
clone_size: medium-sized; j_call: TRBJ1-6; v_call: TRBV27; d_call: NA; cdr3_aa: CASSFGLGQTYNSPLHF; cdr3_nt: TGTGCCAGCAGTTTTGGGCTGGGGCAGACCTATAATTCACCCCTCCACTTT
clone_size: NA; j_call: TRBJ2-1; v_call: TRBV29-1; d_call: NA; cdr3_aa: CSANSVIYNEQFF; cdr3_nt: TGCAGCGCCAACAGTGTCATCTACAATGAGCAGTTCTTC
clone_size: once; j_call: TRBJ2-3; v_call: TRBV2; d_call: NA; cdr3_aa: CASSVMAGSSTDTQYF; cdr3_nt: TGTGCCAGCAGTGTAATGGCGGGGTCTAGCACAGATACGCAGTATTTT
clone_size: NA; j_call: TRBJ2-1; v_call: TRBV19; d_call: NA; cdr3_aa: CASSIGQNYNEQFF; cdr3_nt: TGTGCCAGTAGTATAGGGCAGAACTACAATGAGCAGTTCTTC
clone_size: NA; j_call: TRBJ2-5; v_call: TRBV19; d_call: TRBD2; cdr3_aa: CASSVGLAVGETQYF; cdr3_nt: TGTGCCAGTAGTGTGGGACTAGCGGTTGGGGAGACCCAGTACTTC
clone_size: NA; j_call: TRBJ1-3; v_call: TRBV19; d_call: TRBD1; cdr3_aa: CASSMRGTEHSGNTIYF; cdr3_nt: TGTGCCAGTAGTATGAGAGGGACAGAACACTCTGGAAACACCATATATTTT
clone_size: NA; j_call: TRBJ2-7; v_call: TRBV6-5; d_call: TRBD1; cdr3_aa: CASSYGATGDYEQYF; cdr3_nt: TGTGCCAGCAGTTACGGGGCGACAGGGGATTACGAGCAGTACTTC
clone_size: once; j_call: TRBJ2-5; v_call: TRBV27; d_call: NA; cdr3_aa: CASTPQGTGTQYF; cdr3_nt: TGTGCCAGCACCCCTCAGGGGACGGGGACCCAGTACTTC
clone_size: few; j_call: TRBJ1-4; v_call: TRBV21-1; d_call: NA; cdr3_aa: CASSHGRGLSEKLFF; cdr3_nt: TGTGCCAGCAGCCATGGCAGGGGGCTAAGTGAAAAACTGTTTTTT
clone_size: NA; j_call: TRBJ1-1; v_call: TRBV14; d_call: TRBD1; cdr3_aa: CASSLKGGVMNTEAFF; cdr3_nt: TGTGCCAGCAGCCTAAAAGGGGGCGTAATGAACACTGAAGCTTTCTTT
clone_size: NA; j_call: TRBJ1-2; v_call: TRBV30; d_call: NA; cdr3_aa: CAWSDRVYGYTF; cdr3_nt: TGTGCCTGGAGTGACAGGGTATATGGCTACACCTTC
clone_size: once; j_call: TRBJ2-1; v_call: TRBV5-1; d_call: NA; cdr3_aa: CASTGQSARYEQFF; cdr3_nt: TGCGCCAGCACCGGACAGTCCGCTCGCTATGAGCAGTTCTTC
clone_size: NA; j_call: TRBJ2-7; v_call: TRBV7-9; d_call: NA; cdr3_aa: CASSSQGPLGEQYF; cdr3_nt: TGTGCCAGCAGCTCACAGGGACCTCTAGGTGAGCAGTACTTC
clone_size: NA; j_call: TRBJ2-7; v_call: TRBV15; d_call: NA; cdr3_aa: CATSRSAVSEQYF; cdr3_nt: TGTGCCACCAGCCGCTCTGCAGTTTCCGAGCAGTACTTC
clone_size: NA; j_call: TRBJ2-5; v_call: TRBV27; d_call: NA; cdr3_aa: CASSPDRARQETQYF; cdr3_nt: TGTGCCAGCAGTCCCGATCGGGCACGACAAGAGACCCAGTACTTC
clone_size: NA; j_call: TRBJ2-5; v_call: TRBV18; d_call: TRBD1; cdr3_aa: CASSLTRTGQETQYF; cdr3_nt: TGTGCCAGCTCACTAACTCGGACAGGCCAAGAGACCCAGTACTTC
clone_size: NA; j_call: TRBJ1-2; v_call: TRBV7-2; d_call: NA; cdr3_aa: CASSLVGSRGYTF; cdr3_nt: TGTGCCAGCAGCTTAGTAGGGTCCCGTGGCTACACCTTC
clone_size: NA; j_call: TRBJ1-1; v_call: TRBV18; d_call: NA; cdr3_aa: CASSPVRGTEAFF; cdr3_nt: TGTGCCAGCTCACCCGTCAGAGGGACTGAAGCTTTCTTT
clone_size: few; j_call: TRBJ2-6; v_call: TRBV4-1; d_call: NA; cdr3_aa: CASSQVDLGFSGANVLTF; cdr3_nt: TGCGCCAGCAGCCAAGTAGACTTGGGGTTCTCTGGGGCCAACGTCCTGACTTTC
clone_size: NA; j_call: TRBJ1-2; v_call: TRBV7-2; d_call: NA; cdr3_aa: CAIAPGWDGYTF; cdr3_nt: TGTGCCATCGCCCCCGGGTGGGATGGCTACACCTTC
clone_size: NA; j_call: TRBJ1-3; v_call: TRBV5-1; d_call: NA; cdr3_aa: CASSSNLPDSGNTIYF; cdr3_nt: TGCGCCAGCAGTTCTAACCTCCCCGACTCTGGAAACACCATATATTTT
clone_size: NA; j_call: TRBJ2-2; v_call: TRBV5-1; d_call: TRBD2; cdr3_aa: CASSLETSGGVAGELFF; cdr3_nt: TGCGCCAGCAGCTTGGAAACTAGCGGGGGAGTGGCCGGGGAGCTGTTTTTT
clone_size: once; j_call: TRBJ2-1; v_call: TRBV5-1; d_call: NA; cdr3_aa: CASSFSNIQNNEQFF; cdr3_nt: TGCGCCAGCAGCTTTTCGAACATACAAAACAATGAGCAGTTCTTC
clone_size: NA; j_call: TRBJ2-7; v_call: TRBV6-5; d_call: NA; cdr3_aa: CASSYDGRNEQYF; cdr3_nt: TGTGCCAGCAGTTACGACGGTAGGAACGAGCAGTACTTC
clone_size: NA; j_call: TRBJ1-4; v_call: TRBV25-1; d_call: TRBD1; cdr3_aa: CASDTGQGNEKLFF; cdr3_nt: TGTGCCAGCGACACGGGACAGGGTAATGAAAAACTGTTTTTT
clone_size: NA; j_call: TRBJ1-1; v_call: TRBV11-2; d_call: NA; cdr3_aa: CASSPPRAMSTEAFF; cdr3_nt: TGTGCCAGCAGCCCGCCGAGGGCTATGTCCACTGAAGCTTTCTTT
clone_size: NA; j_call: TRBJ2-7; v_call: TRBV27; d_call: TRBD2; cdr3_aa: CASRTSGRAYEQYF; cdr3_nt: TGTGCCAGCAGGACTAGCGGGAGAGCCTACGAGCAGTACTTC
clone_size: NA; j_call: TRBJ1-6; v_call: TRBV15; d_call: NA; cdr3_aa: CATASQGGNSPLHF; cdr3_nt: TGTGCCACGGCGAGCCAGGGAGGGAATTCACCCCTCCACTTT